This T cell receptor beta chain was documented in a study of blood T cells in healthy people across ages. Roughly 10 milliliters of peripheral blood were drawn from each donor. Study-level findings and limits: Higher diversity and more naive CD4+ cells were features of long-lived donors, compared to aged donors. Naive T cell percentage showed a strong correlation with the diversity of TCR beta.

Looked up from germline, CDR1 is MGHDK and CDR2 is SYGVNS. V was cut by 7 bases and J by 0 bases, with 10 bases left in between. The CDR3 is 14 residues long. Through a sample-barcoded 5' primer and a J-beta primer mix, a second PCR was run for roughly 6 to 12 cycles. Each CDR3 protein is one row after TCRdb ran MiXCR on the 5' RACE reads. The table includes under 1,000,000 distinct CDR3 sequences, roughly 40% detected once. This clonotype occurred a few times. Antigen specificity is unknown. This TCR was recovered from a man between 18 and 35 years old in good health. This chain uses TRBV25-1 with TRBJ2-1; the D gene is possibly TRBD2 (5 bases). The specimen was blood. In DNA form, the CDR3 reads TGTGCCAGCAACACGGGGTCCTCCTACAATGAGCAGTTCTTC. Protein product: CASNTGSSYNEQFF.